A single sample gave rise to the 15 T cell receptor beta chains below, sequenced in a study of blood T cell repertoires in COVID-19. Generated by immunoSEQ multiplex PCR, the TCRdb table keeps only in-frame clones and is missing some. The table records around 250,000 clones, over 80% of them present only once. The sequenced material came from peripheral blood. The receptors originated from a man younger than 45 who had recovered from COVID-19.

This clone was seen only a few times. The rearrangement uses TRBV19 and TRBJ1-1; the D is unclear. Trimming left V 5 bases short and J 8 bases short, with 27 bases between. CDR1 LNHDA and CDR2 SQIVND come from the germline V gene (reference sequence). This CDR3 is built from 17 residues. This CDR3 reads CASSATPAGLGQEEAFF. CDR3 in DNA: TGTGCCAGTAGTGCCACCCCGGCGGGTCTCGGTCAGGAGGAAGCTTTCTTT.

The chain is built from TRBV5-1 and TRBJ1-2; weak D call: TRBD1 (5 bases). CDR1 and CDR2 (germline): SGHRS, YFSETQ. V was trimmed by 4 bases and J by 5 bases, leaving 12 bases between them. The CDR3 is 13 residues long. The CDR3 bases are TGCGCCAGCAGCCCCCCCGGGGGGTATGGCTACACCTTC. It yields the protein CASSPPGGYGYTF.

This clone was seen once. The chain uses TRBV7-2 and TRBJ2-7, with 10 bases lining up with TRBD2. The closer fit of TRBJ2-1 to the DNA end suggests the J call may be wrong. CDR3 size: 15 residues. Germline CDR1 is SGHTA and CDR2 is FQGNSA. The CDR3 DNA reads as TGTGCCAGCAGCCCAGCTAGCGGGGGTATGCATGAGCAGTTCTTC. It translates to CASSPASGGMHEQFF.

The J gene is TRBJ1-6, the V gene TRBV5-4; 7 bases are a match to TRBD1. CDR3 size: 14 residues. Germline CDR1 and CDR2: SGHNT and YYREEE (reference sequence). V shed 4 bases and J 7 bases; nucleotides not matched to a gene: 5. Here the CDR3 reads CASSQDRKNSPLHF. CDR3 sequence (DNA): TGTGCCAGCAGCCAGGACAGGAAAAATTCACCCCTCCACTTT.

This clone was detected once. The V call is TRBV5-1, the J call TRBJ1-3; D may be TRBD1 (5 bases). Germline V lookup: CDR1 SGHRS, CDR2 YFSETQ. CDR3 length: 13 amino acids. V was trimmed by 4 bases and J by 3 bases, leaving 8 bases between them. The CDR3 sequence: CASSPRDGNTIYF. In nucleotides, the CDR3 is TGCGCCAGCAGCCCCAGGGATGGAAACACCATATATTTT.

Comment on this clone: Other DNA sequences in this sample translate to the same CDR3. The V call is TRBV7-9, the J call TRBJ2-7, with 7 bases that match TRBD1. Germline V lookup: CDR1 SEHNR, CDR2 FQNEAQ (reference sequence). The CDR3 has 14 residues. With V trimmed by 5 bases and J by 1 base, 5 bases remained unmatched. The CDR3 reads CASSHRDRSYEQYF. The CDR3 nucleotides are TGTGCCAGCAGCCACCGGGACAGATCCTACGAGCAGTACTTC. Combining the CDR3 with reference TRBV7-9 and TRBJ2-7 gives the whole variable domain DTGVSQNPRHKITKRGQNVTFRCDPISEHNRLYWYRQTLGQGPEFLTYFQNEAQLEKSRLLSDRFSAERPKGSFSTLEIQRTEQGDSAMYLCASSHRDRSYEQYFGPGTRLTVT.

The chain uses TRBV4-2 and TRBJ1-3; 9 nucleotides align to TRBD1. Germline-derived CDR1 and CDR2 are LGHNA and YNFKEQ. The CDR3 runs to 15 residues. V gave up 6 bases and J gave up 0 bases; unmatched junction bases: 3. CDR3 sequence: CASRDRGSSGNTIYF. CDR3 DNA sequence: TGTGCCAGCAGGGACAGGGGAAGCTCTGGAAACACCATATATTTT.

This chain joins TRBV12-5 and TRBJ2-7, with 7 bases identical to TRBD1. Trimming removed 6 bases from V and 5 bases from J; junction bases left unmatched: 10. The CDR3 contains 14 residues. From germline, CDR1 is LGHNT and CDR2 FRNRAP. CDR3 residues: CASGLRGRVDEQYF. The CDR3 DNA reads as TGTGCTAGTGGCCTGAGGGGGCGCGTCGACGAGCAGTACTTC.

This chain joins TRBV7-4 and TRBJ1-4; perhaps TRBD1 as D (5 bases). With 3 bases removed from V and 8 bases from J, the gap between germline ends came to 13 bases. Germline values: CDR1 SGHVT, CDR2 SQSDAQ. The CDR3 has 14 residues. The CDR3 coding sequence is TGTGCCAGCAGCTTTCAGGGTAAGGGAGAAAAACTGTTTTTT. This encodes CASSFQGKGEKLFF.

The chain uses TRBV5-4 and TRBJ1-6, with 8 positions matching TRBD1. V was pared by 3 bases and J by 9 bases, with 8 bases of the junction left unmatched. Per germline, CDR1 SGHNT and CDR2 YYREEE (reference sequence). CDR3 size: 15 residues. The DNA for the CDR3 is TGTGCCAGCAGCTCCGAAAGGACAGGGACTTCACCCCTCCACTTT. Amino acid sequence: CASSSERTGTSPLHF.

The chain carries TRBV20-1 and TRBJ1-2; 8 bases line up with TRBD1. V lost 3 bases to trimming and J lost 6 bases; unmatched junction nucleotides: 9. Germline assignment: CDR1 DFQATT and CDR2 SNEGSKA (reference sequence). There are 14 residues in the CDR3. The CDR3 reads CSASPGQDSHGYTF. Written as DNA, the CDR3 is TGCAGTGCTAGTCCGGGACAGGATTCCCATGGCTACACCTTC.

This clone was detected a few times. V usage is TRBV7-9 and J usage is TRBJ2-2, with 7 bases identical to TRBD1. This CDR3 contains 14 residues. CDR1 and CDR2 from the germline V gene are SEHNR and FQNEAQ (reference sequence). After removal of 7 bases from V and 4 bases from J, the junction contained 6 bases not matched to a gene. CDR3: CASTQQGTTGELFF. The CDR3 coding sequence is TGTGCCAGCACCCAACAGGGGACCACCGGGGAGCTGTTTTTT.

V and J are TRBV9 and TRBJ2-7; D uncertain. V was cut by 0 bases and J by 4 bases, with 11 bases left in between. The CDR3 loop spans 14 amino acids. Germline V gene lookup returns CDR1 SGDLS and CDR2 YYNGEE. The CDR3 sequence is CASSVGGSPYEQYF. The CDR3 DNA reads TGTGCCAGCAGCGTAGGAGGTAGCCCATACGAGCAGTACTTC.

The chain uses TRBV18 and TRBJ2-5; 7 bases line up with TRBD1. Per germline, CDR1 KGHSH and CDR2 LQKENI. CDR3 length: 15 residues. J lost 4 bases, V lost 3 bases, and 8 bases had no gene match. The CDR3 loop is CASSPDRASRETQYF. The CDR3 nucleotides read TGTGCCAGCTCACCCGACAGGGCGTCTCGAGAGACCCAGTACTTC.

This chain connects TRBV19 to TRBJ1-1; no clear D. Deletions cut 6 bases from V and 4 bases from J, with 12 bases between. The CDR3 is made up of 13 amino acids. CDR1 LNHDA and CDR2 SQIVND come from the germline V gene (reference sequence). CDR3 sequence reads: CASRRAGGTEAFF. CDR3 sequence (DNA): TGTGCCAGTAGACGGGCGGGAGGCACTGAAGCTTTCTTT.